Below are 29 T cell receptor beta chains sequenced from a single sample in a study of cytomegalovirus exposure and HLA in healthy donors. PCR used 60 Vbeta primers and 13 Jbeta primers. Sequencing was performed with immunoSEQ multiplex PCR; in TCRdb, only in-frame clones are kept and a portion is missing. The sample has 70,000 to 95,000 clones, around 76% seen once; the top ten hold around a tenth. The sample comprised PBMCs. These receptors were taken from a man aged 25 to 40 in good health and CMV-seropositive.

This sequence joins TRBV19 and TRBJ1-2; 9 bases align to TRBD1. The CDR3 spans 15 residues. CDR1 LNHDA and CDR2 SQIVND come from the germline V gene (reference sequence). V shed 5 bases, J shed 8 bases, and the junction held 12 bases outside the gene matches. The CDR3 sequence: CASSVGVRTGEGYTF. CDR3 nucleotides: TGTGCCAGTAGTGTAGGAGTCAGGACAGGGGAAGGCTACACCTTC.

The chain joins TRBV27 to TRBJ1-6; D is unresolved. V lost 7 bases and J lost 7, with 11 bases in between. The CDR3 loop spans 13 amino acids. In germline, CDR1 is MNHEY, CDR2 SMNVEV (reference sequence). CDR3 loop: CASTFHSNSPLHF. DNA of the CDR3: TGTGCCAGCACTTTCCATAGCAATTCACCCCTCCACTTT.

The gene calls are TRBV9 and TRBJ1-6; weak D call: TRBD1 (5 bases). Trimming pared 3 bases from V and 4 bases from J, leaving 8 bases between. The CDR3 loop spans 14 amino acids. The germline V gene encodes CDR1 SGDLS and CDR2 YYNGEE. Here the CDR3 reads CASSADSYNSPLHF. In DNA, the CDR3 is TGTGCCAGCAGCGCCGACAGTTATAATTCACCCCTCCACTTT.

V gene TRBV7-8 combines with J gene TRBJ1-1, with D uncertain. The CDR3 contains 16 residues. From germline, CDR1 is SGHVS and CDR2 FQNEAQ. Trimming took off 6 bases at V and 6 bases at J, with 23 bases between the two ends. The CDR3 nucleotides are TGTGCCAGCAGACCACACTTGACTAAAAATTTCGCTGAAGCTTTCTTT. Its translation: CASRPHLTKNFAEAFF. The complete variable domain, with remaining parts taken from reference TRBV7-8 and TRBJ1-1, reads GAGVSQSPRYKVAKRGQDVALRCDPISGHVSLFWYQQALGQGPEFLTYFQNEAQLDKSGLPSDRFFAERPEGSVSTLKIQRTQQEDSAVYLCASRPHLTKNFAEAFFGQGTRLTVV.

The CDR3 protein is CSVVWGGYGYTF. The DNA for the CDR3 is TGCAGCGTTGTATGGGGGGGTTATGGCTACACCTTC. This chain links TRBV29-1 with TRBJ1-2; D may be TRBD1 (5 bases). The length of the CDR3 is 12 residues. Germline-derived CDR1 and CDR2 are SQVTM and ANQGSEA. V gave up 4 bases and J gave up 5 bases, with 11 bases separating them. Full variable domain (outside the CDR3, taken from reference TRBV29-1 and TRBJ1-2): SAVISQKPSRDICQRGTSLTIQCQVDSQVTMMFWYRQQPGQSLTLIATANQGSEATYESGFVIDKFPISRPNLTFSTLTVSNMSPEDSSIYLCSVVWGGYGYTFGSGTRLTVV.

This chain links TRBV30 with TRBJ1-1; TRBD1 matches at 7 bases. Looked up from germline, CDR1 is GTSNPN and CDR2 is SVGIG (reference sequence). The CDR3 sequence is 17 residues long. Trimming at V came to 5 bases and at J to 0 bases, leaving 15 bases not matched to a gene. DNA for the CDR3: TGTGCCTGGGAGGACAGGTCCACACTTCGCATGAACACTGAAGCTTTCTTT. This sequence encodes CAWEDRSTLRMNTEAFF. The full variable domain, with the rest looked up from reference TRBV30 and TRBJ1-1, is SQTIHQWPATLVQPVGSPLSLECTVEGTSNPNLYWYRQAAGRGLQLLFYSVGIGQISSEVPQNLSASRPQDRQFILSSKKLLLSDSGFYLCAWEDRSTLRMNTEAFFGQGTRLTVV.

The chain joins TRBV28 to TRBJ2-7, with 7 positions matching TRBD1. J was trimmed by 0 bases and V by 3 bases; bases with no gene match: 5. Per germline, CDR1 MDHEN and CDR2 SYDVKM. The CDR3 is made up of 15 amino acids. CDR3 residues: CASSFRGQSSYEQYF. For the CDR3, the DNA is TGTGCCAGCAGTTTTAGGGGACAGAGCTCCTACGAGCAGTACTTC. The full variable domain, its missing parts supplied by reference TRBV28 and TRBJ2-7, is DVKVTQSSRYLVKRTGEKVFLECVQDMDHENMFWYRQDPGLGLRLIYFSYDVKMKEKGDIPEGYSVSREKKERFSLILESASTNQTSMYLCASSFRGQSSYEQYFGPGTRLTVT.

For this clone: A junction end diverges from the germline sequence, so it may reflect a read error. The J gene is TRBJ2-2, the V gene TRBV18, with TRBD2 identical over 13 bases. The CDR3 consists of 17 residues. Germline V gene sequence: CDR1 KGHSH, CDR2 LQKENI. CDR3 residues: CASSPGLAGRNTGKLFF. The CDR3 DNA sequence: TGTGCCAGCTCACCGGGACTAGCGGGGAGGAACACCGGGAAGCTGTTTTTT. The variable domain in full, with the rest retrieved from reference TRBV18 and TRBJ2-2, is NAGVMQNPRHLVRRRGQEARLRCSPMKGHSHVYWYRQLPEEGLKFMVYLQKENIIDESGMPKERFSAEFPKEGPSILRIQQVVRGDSAAYFCASSPGLAGRNTGKLFFGEGSRLTVL.

The chain uses TRBV30 and TRBJ2-5, with a possible D match to TRBD2 (7 bases). V was cut by 5 bases and J by 0 bases, with 22 bases left in between. CDR1 and CDR2 (germline): GTSNPN, SVGIG (reference sequence). The CDR3 contains 17 residues. This CDR3 is CAWRSKRGGPYQETQYF. In nucleotides, the CDR3 is TGTGCCTGGCGAAGTAAAAGGGGGGGGCCGTACCAAGAGACCCAGTACTTC.

CDR3 DNA: TGTGCCATCAGAGACGGGACAGGGACCGGGGAGCTGTTTTTT. It codes for CAIRDGTGTGELFF. V and J are TRBV10-3 and TRBJ2-2; 9 nucleotides align to TRBD1. With V trimmed by 6 bases and J by 5 bases, 4 bases remained unmatched. Germline V gene sequence: CDR1 ENHRY, CDR2 SYGVKD. The CDR3 runs to 14 residues.

This chain joins TRBV7-9 and TRBJ1-1; D is unclear. The CDR3 loop spans 15 amino acids. Germline V gives CDR1 SEHNR, CDR2 FQNEAQ (reference sequence). With 4 bases removed from V and 0 bases from J, the gap between germline ends came to 12 bases. CDR3: CASSSLGYLNTEAFF. CDR3 nucleotide sequence: TGTGCCAGCAGCTCCCTCGGGTATCTGAACACTGAAGCTTTCTTT.

The chain couples TRBV18 to TRBJ2-1, with TRBD2 matching 9 bases. CDR3 size: 15 residues. From germline, CDR1 is KGHSH and CDR2 LQKENI. The V and J ends lost 1 base and 5 bases, in that order; junction bases with no gene match: 3. The CDR3 nucleotides are TGTGCCAGCTCACCACTAGCGGGGGAAAACAATGAGCAGTTCTTC. Amino acid sequence: CASSPLAGENNEQFF.

The chain employs TRBV19 and TRBJ2-3; TRBD1 might be the D (5 bases). Per germline, CDR1 LNHDA and CDR2 SQIVND (reference sequence). Trimming left V 5 bases short and J 1 base short, with 10 bases between. CDR3 size: 14 residues. DNA of the CDR3: TGTGCCAGTAGTGTTGACAGAGGCACAGATACGCAGTATTTT. It codes for CASSVDRGTDTQYF.

This chain uses TRBV5-8 with TRBJ1-1; D unresolved. Trimming removed 4 bases from V and 1 base from J, with 11 bases in between. The CDR3 runs 14 residues. Looked up from germline, CDR1 is SGHTS and CDR2 is YDEGEE. CDR3 DNA sequence: TGTGCCAGCAGCCCCGTGGGCCCGAACACTGAAGCTTTCTTT. It translates to CASSPVGPNTEAFF.

The V and J genes are TRBV18 and TRBJ2-5; weak D call: TRBD2 (6 bases). Trimming took off 0 bases at V and 3 bases at J, with 14 bases between the two ends. Germline loops: CDR1 KGHSH, CDR2 LQKENI. The CDR3 length is 16 residues. CDR3 amino acids: CASSPPSPGVKETQYF. The CDR3 DNA sequence: TGTGCCAGCTCACCACCGTCCCCGGGGGTGAAAGAGACCCAGTACTTC.

The V call is TRBV7-3, the J call TRBJ1-3; TRBD1 agrees at 7 bases. After removal of 1 base from V and 2 bases from J, the junction contained 5 bases not matched to a gene. Germline V gives CDR1 SGHTA, CDR2 FQGTGA. CDR3 length equals 16 residues. CDR3 DNA: TGTGCCAGCAGCTTAAGCGGACAGGCTGCTGGAAACACCATATATTTT. It translates to CASSLSGQAAGNTIYF.

J is TRBJ2-3 and V is TRBV29-1; TRBD2 aligns across 8 bases. This CDR3 is built from 14 residues. Germline CDR1 is SQVTM and CDR2 is ANQGSEA. V was pared by 7 bases and J by 2 bases, with 8 bases of the junction left unmatched. The CDR3 sequence: CSASGGEVTDTQYF. The CDR3 DNA follows: TGCAGCGCTTCCGGGGGGGAGGTCACAGATACGCAGTATTTT.

The chain is built from TRBV30 and TRBJ1-2; the D gene is possibly TRBD1 (6 bases). The length of the CDR3 is 13 residues. Trimming took off 5 bases at V and 4 bases at J, with 14 bases between the two ends. CDR1 is GTSNPN, CDR2 SVGIG, per germline (reference sequence). CDR3 in amino acids: CAWDTQGSYGYTF. In nucleotides, the CDR3 is TGTGCCTGGGACACGCAGGGGTCCTATGGCTACACCTTC.

This clone was seen a handful of times. This chain connects TRBV7-2 to TRBJ1-1; D possibly corresponds to TRBD1 (5 bases). This CDR3 comprises 14 residues. Germline loops: CDR1 SGHTA, CDR2 FQGNSA. The ends were cut back, 3 bases at V and 4 bases at J, with 12 bases in the middle. The CDR3, as DNA: TGTGCCAGCAGCTTGTTTCAGGGCGGCACTGAAGCTTTCTTT. Translating it yields CASSLFQGGTEAFF.

This chain links TRBV18 with TRBJ2-1, with TRBD2 matching 8 bases. After removal of 8 bases from V and 5 bases from J, the junction contained 20 bases not matched to a gene. This CDR3 region has 18 residues. Germline-derived CDR1 and CDR2 are KGHSH and LQKENI. The CDR3: CASARDLGGGGLNNEQFF. DNA for the CDR3: TGTGCCAGCGCCAGGGACCTAGGCGGCGGGGGGCTTAACAATGAGCAGTTCTTC.

The chain uses TRBV18 and TRBJ2-2; D is possibly TRBD2 (6 bases). Germline V gene data show CDR1 as KGHSH and CDR2 as LQKENI. The ends were cut back, 5 bases at V and 6 bases at J, with 13 bases in the middle. CDR3 length: 14 amino acids. CDR3 sequence: CASSSQEGPGELFF. As DNA, the CDR3 is TGTGCCAGCTCATCCCAGGAGGGCCCCGGGGAGCTGTTTTTT. Full variable domain (outside the CDR3, taken from reference TRBV18 and TRBJ2-2): NAGVMQNPRHLVRRRGQEARLRCSPMKGHSHVYWYRQLPEEGLKFMVYLQKENIIDESGMPKERFSAEFPKEGPSILRIQQVVRGDSAAYFCASSSQEGPGELFFGEGSRLTVL.

V gene TRBV7-3 combines with J gene TRBJ2-5; TRBD1 matches 7 bases. The end of the DNA is better explained by TRBJ2-7, so the J call may be wrong. Germline values: CDR1 SGHTA, CDR2 FQGTGA. The CDR3 is 13 residues long. CDR3 residues: CASSSGQIYEQYF. The CDR3 DNA follows: TGTGCCAGCAGCTCGGGACAGATCTACGAGCAGTACTTC.

For the CDR3, the DNA is TGTGCCAGCAGCAGCGGGGGGTACTATGGCTACACCTTC. Translation gives CASSSGGYYGYTF. The chain combines TRBV9 with TRBJ1-2; D is possibly TRBD1 (5 bases). Germline lookup yields CDR1 SGDLS and CDR2 YYNGEE. Trimming took 4 bases from V and 3 from J, leaving 10 bases between them. The CDR3 totals 13 residues.

V usage is TRBV6-1 and J usage is TRBJ2-7; D is uncertain. This CDR3 spans 18 amino acids. Trimming pared 3 bases from V and 1 base from J, leaving 22 bases between. CDR1 and CDR2 (germline): MNHNS, SASEGT. CDR3 protein: CASSELVYPPSDSYEQYF. The CDR3 coding sequence is TGTGCCAGCAGTGAGCTAGTGTACCCACCGTCGGATTCCTACGAGCAGTACTTC.

Comments on this clone: Compared with germline, one end of the junction differs, possibly owing to a read error. This chain connects TRBV19 to TRBJ1-6; D not resolved. CDR1 and CDR2 from the germline V gene are LNHDA and SQIVND (reference sequence). The CDR3 runs 15 residues. The CDR3 here is CASSIIDVYSSPLHF. The CDR3 bases are TGTGCCAGTAGTATTATCGATGTCTATAGTTCACCCCTCCACTTT. Together with reference TRBV19 and TRBJ1-6, the CDR3 gives the full variable domain: DGGITQSPKYLFRKEGQNVTLSCEQNLNHDAMYWYRQDPGQGLRLIYYSQIVNDFQKGDIAEGYSVSREKKESFPLTVTSAQKNPTAFYLCASSIIDVYSSPLHFGNGTRLTVT.

The CDR3 region is CASSMWEEQFF. CDR3 DNA sequence: TGTGCCAGTAGTATGTGGGAGGAGCAGTTCTTC. This chain connects TRBV19 to TRBJ2-1; a weak D match, TRBD2 (5 bases). The germline V gene encodes CDR1 LNHDA and CDR2 SQIVND (reference sequence). V was pared by 3 bases and J by 10 bases, with 7 bases between. The CDR3 is made up of 11 amino acids.

DNA of the CDR3: TGTGCCAGCAGCTTATCTAGCGGGGGCCAATTCGGCGAGCAGTACTTC. This codes for CASSLSSGGQFGEQYF. The chain recombines TRBV7-9 with TRBJ2-5; 10 bases fit TRBD2. The DNA matches TRBJ2-7 better at its end, which makes the J call doubtful. The CDR3 sequence is 16 residues long. Germline V gene sequence: CDR1 SEHNR, CDR2 FQNEAQ (reference sequence).

In regard to this clone: Other DNA sequences in this sample translate to the same CDR3. The chain employs TRBV6-5 and TRBJ1-2; 8 nucleotides line up with TRBD1. There are 15 residues in the CDR3. The germline CDR1 and CDR2 sequences are MNHEY and SVGAGI. J gave up 4 bases and V 0 bases, and 4 bases lay outside the gene matches. CDR3 amino acids: CASSYSAGGGYGYTF. Here the CDR3 DNA reads TGTGCCAGCAGTTACTCTGCAGGGGGCGGCTATGGCTACACCTTC.

This clone was seen only once. The J gene is TRBJ2-5, the V gene TRBV30; 8 bases align to TRBD2. With V trimmed by 0 bases and J by 8 bases, 11 bases remained unmatched. The CDR3 is 15 amino acids. Germline V gene data show CDR1 as GTSNPN and CDR2 as SVGIG (reference sequence). CDR3 protein: CAWSVLPGGGGTQYF. For the CDR3, the DNA is TGTGCCTGGAGTGTACTCCCGGGGGGGGGAGGCACCCAGTACTTC.